This TCR beta chain was sequenced for a study of T cell responses to AZD1222 COVID-19 vaccine. The analysis combined second doses at about 4 or about 12 weeks. This CDR3 comprises 15 residues. Germline CDR1 and CDR2: MNHEY and SMNVEV (reference sequence). J lost 0 bases, V lost 5 bases, and 7 bases had no gene match. The table came from immunoSEQ multiplex PCR; TCRdb's copy has only in-frame clones and leaves some out. Of around 120,000 clones in the sample, about 89% are singletons; the top ten hold less than 8.5%. The sequenced sample was peripheral blood, obtained 28 days after the second AZD1222 dose. This clonotype was obtained from an adult who received the AZD1222 COVID-19 vaccine. The V gene is TRBV27, the J gene TRBJ2-7; TRBD1 agrees at 7 bases. The CDR3, as DNA: TGTGCCAGCAGTCTGGATCCAGGGGGCTCCTACGAGCAGTACTTC. Translated: CASSLDPGGSYEQYF.